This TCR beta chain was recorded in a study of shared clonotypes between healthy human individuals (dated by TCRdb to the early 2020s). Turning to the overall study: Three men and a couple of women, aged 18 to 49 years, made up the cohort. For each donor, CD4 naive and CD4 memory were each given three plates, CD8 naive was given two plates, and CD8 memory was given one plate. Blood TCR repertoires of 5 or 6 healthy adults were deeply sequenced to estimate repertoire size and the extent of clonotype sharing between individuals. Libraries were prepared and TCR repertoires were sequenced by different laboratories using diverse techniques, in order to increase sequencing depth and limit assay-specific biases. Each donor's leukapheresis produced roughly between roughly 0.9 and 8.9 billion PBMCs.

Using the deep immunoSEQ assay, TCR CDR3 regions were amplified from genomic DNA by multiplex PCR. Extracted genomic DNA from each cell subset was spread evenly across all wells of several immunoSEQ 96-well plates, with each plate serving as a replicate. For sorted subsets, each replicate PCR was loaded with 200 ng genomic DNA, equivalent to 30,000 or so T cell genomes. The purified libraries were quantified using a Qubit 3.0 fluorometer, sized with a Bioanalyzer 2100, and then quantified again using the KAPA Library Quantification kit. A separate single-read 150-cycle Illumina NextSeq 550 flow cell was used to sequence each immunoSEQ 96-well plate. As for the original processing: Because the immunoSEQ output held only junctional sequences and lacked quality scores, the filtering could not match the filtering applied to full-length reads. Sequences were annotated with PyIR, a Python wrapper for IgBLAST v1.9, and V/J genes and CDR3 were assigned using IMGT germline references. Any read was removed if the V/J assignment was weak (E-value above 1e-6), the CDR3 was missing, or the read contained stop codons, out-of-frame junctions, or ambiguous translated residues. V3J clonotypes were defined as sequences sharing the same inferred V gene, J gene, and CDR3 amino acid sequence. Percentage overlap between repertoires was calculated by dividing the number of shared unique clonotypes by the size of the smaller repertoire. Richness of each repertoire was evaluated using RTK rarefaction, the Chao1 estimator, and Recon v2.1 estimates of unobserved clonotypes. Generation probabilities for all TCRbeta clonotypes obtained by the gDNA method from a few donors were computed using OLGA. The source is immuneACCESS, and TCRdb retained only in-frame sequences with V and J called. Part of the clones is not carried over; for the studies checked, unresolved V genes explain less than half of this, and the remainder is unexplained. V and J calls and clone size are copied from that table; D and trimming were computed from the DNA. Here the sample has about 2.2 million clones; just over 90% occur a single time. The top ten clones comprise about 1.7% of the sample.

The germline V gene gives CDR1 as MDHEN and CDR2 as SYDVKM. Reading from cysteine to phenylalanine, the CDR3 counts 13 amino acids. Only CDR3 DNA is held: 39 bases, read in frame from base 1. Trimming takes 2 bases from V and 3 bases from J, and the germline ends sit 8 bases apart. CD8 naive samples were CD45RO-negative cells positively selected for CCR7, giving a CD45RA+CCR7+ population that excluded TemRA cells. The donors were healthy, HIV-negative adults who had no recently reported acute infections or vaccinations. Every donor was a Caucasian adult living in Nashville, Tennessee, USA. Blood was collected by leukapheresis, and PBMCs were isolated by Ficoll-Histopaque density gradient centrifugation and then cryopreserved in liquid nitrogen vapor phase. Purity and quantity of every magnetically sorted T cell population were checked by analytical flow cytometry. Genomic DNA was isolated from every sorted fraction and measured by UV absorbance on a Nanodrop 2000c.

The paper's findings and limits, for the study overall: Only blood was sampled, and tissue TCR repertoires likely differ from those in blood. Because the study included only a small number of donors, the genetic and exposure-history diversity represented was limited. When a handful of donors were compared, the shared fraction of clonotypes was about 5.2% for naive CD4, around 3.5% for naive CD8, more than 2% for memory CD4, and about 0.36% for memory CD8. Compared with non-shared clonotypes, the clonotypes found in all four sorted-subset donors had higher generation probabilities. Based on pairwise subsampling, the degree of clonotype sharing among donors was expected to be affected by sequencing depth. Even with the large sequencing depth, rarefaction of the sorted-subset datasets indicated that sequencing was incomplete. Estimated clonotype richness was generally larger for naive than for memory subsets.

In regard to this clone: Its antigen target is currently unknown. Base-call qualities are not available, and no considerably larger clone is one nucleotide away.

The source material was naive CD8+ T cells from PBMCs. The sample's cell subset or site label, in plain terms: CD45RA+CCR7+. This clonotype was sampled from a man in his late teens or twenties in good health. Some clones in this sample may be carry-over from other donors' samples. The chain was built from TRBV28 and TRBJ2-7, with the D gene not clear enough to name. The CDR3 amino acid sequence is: CASSLPRSYEQYF. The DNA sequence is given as TGTGCCAGCAGTTTACCCAGGAGCTACGAGCAGTACTTC.